The clone carrying this T cell receptor beta chain was detected ten times or more. Antigen: not known. This entry is derived from a study of identical twins. Points from the study as a whole: Excess low generation probability was seen in twin-shared out-of-frame alpha sequences. Beta clonotypes that were abundant in cord blood contained fewer insertions, a pattern absent from memory repertoires.

This CDR3 has 16 amino acids. CDR1 is SGHAT, CDR2 FQNNGV, per germline. The V end lost 2 bases, the J end lost 0 bases, and 11 bases lay between the germline ends. Each CDR3 protein gets one entry after TCRdb re-called the 5' RACE reads with MiXCR. The sample has 150,000 or so distinct CDR3 sequences, under 4.5% seen once; the top ten hold around 8%. J is TRBJ1-3 and V is TRBV11-2, with D unclear. The specimen was memory T cells sorted from blood. The origin of this receptor is a man between 18 and 29 years old in good health. CDR3 in DNA: TGTGCCAGCAGCTTATTACCCCAGGACTCTGGAAACACCATATATTTT. Its translation is CASSLLPQDSGNTIYF.